A selection of T cell receptor beta chains follows, all from one sample in a study of cytomegalovirus exposure and HLA in healthy donors. Method: immunoSEQ multiplex PCR; TCRdb's copy keeps in-frame clones and lacks some. The data hold fewer than 85,000 clones, with around 79% observed a single time. Sequenced sample: PBMCs. The receptors derive from a man in his late teens or twenties in good health and CMV-seropositive. CDR3s leave out the opening cysteine and the closing phenylalanine or tryptophan. D genes are given only for firm matches. The size of a clone is reported for some rows only, either as once, few or many, or as a class for expanded clones.

abundance: NA
v_gene: TRBV7-6
d_gene: TRBD1
j_gene: TRBJ2-3
CDR3aa: ARRGREGTQY

abundance: NA
v_gene: TRBV27
d_gene: NA
j_gene: TRBJ2-5
CDR3aa: ASSAQGQETQY

abundance: few
v_gene: TRBV4-1
d_gene: TRBD2
j_gene: TRBJ2-1
CDR3aa: ASSPKLAGQLYNEQF

abundance: few
v_gene: TRBV5-4
d_gene: NA
j_gene: TRBJ1-2
CDR3aa: ASSLDSNYGYT

abundance: NA
v_gene: TRBV5-1
d_gene: NA
j_gene: TRBJ2-5
CDR3aa: ASSLSPGGVETQY

abundance: NA
v_gene: TRBV5-1
d_gene: NA
j_gene: TRBJ1-2
CDR3aa: ASSLMDSYGYT

abundance: NA
v_gene: TRBV6-5
d_gene: NA
j_gene: TRBJ2-1
CDR3aa: ASSYSTINEQF

abundance: NA
v_gene: TRBV29-1
d_gene: NA
j_gene: TRBJ1-1
CDR3aa: SVVPARNTEAF

abundance: NA
v_gene: TRBV4-1
d_gene: TRBD1
j_gene: TRBJ1-4
CDR3aa: ASSHPSTGKSEKLF

abundance: NA
v_gene: TRBV29-1
d_gene: TRBD1
j_gene: TRBJ1-2
CDR3aa: SVEDKPGQTYGYT

abundance: once
v_gene: TRBV5-1
d_gene: NA
j_gene: TRBJ2-7
CDR3aa: ASKFQGQYEQY

abundance: few
v_gene: TRBV7-9
d_gene: TRBD2
j_gene: TRBJ2-1
CDR3aa: ASSSGLAVNEQF

abundance: few
v_gene: TRBV7-9
d_gene: NA
j_gene: TRBJ1-2
CDR3aa: ASSWAQRADGYT

abundance: NA
v_gene: TRBV29-1
d_gene: NA
j_gene: TRBJ2-7
CDR3aa: SVEGSSYEQY

abundance: NA
v_gene: TRBV6-5
d_gene: NA
j_gene: TRBJ1-1
CDR3aa: ASSQPDRNTEAF

abundance: NA
v_gene: TRBV14
d_gene: NA
j_gene: TRBJ1-2
CDR3aa: ASSQAQRGYT

abundance: NA
v_gene: TRBV29-1
d_gene: NA
j_gene: TRBJ2-5
CDR3aa: SAGGTEETQY

abundance: NA
v_gene: TRBV11-2
d_gene: NA
j_gene: TRBJ2-7
CDR3aa: ASSLGGGSYEQY

abundance: NA
v_gene: TRBV25-1
d_gene: NA
j_gene: TRBJ2-2
CDR3aa: ASSAKQGLSGELF

abundance: once
v_gene: TRBV5-1
d_gene: NA
j_gene: TRBJ1-1
CDR3aa: ASSLGGGTEAF

abundance: few
v_gene: TRBV6-5
d_gene: NA
j_gene: TRBJ2-5
CDR3aa: ASSQGTPQETQY

abundance: NA
v_gene: TRBV11-2
d_gene: NA
j_gene: TRBJ1-2
CDR3aa: ASSLDPTERGYT

abundance: NA
v_gene: TRBV19
d_gene: TRBD1
j_gene: TRBJ1-5
CDR3aa: ASQGQSNQPQH

abundance: NA
v_gene: TRBV28
d_gene: NA
j_gene: TRBJ1-2
CDR3aa: ASRNTGNYGYT

abundance: NA
v_gene: TRBV15
d_gene: NA
j_gene: TRBJ2-1
CDR3aa: ATSRPSGVRKQF

abundance: few
v_gene: TRBV6-5
d_gene: NA
j_gene: TRBJ2-3
CDR3aa: ASRVGGEADTQY

abundance: NA
v_gene: TRBV29-1
d_gene: NA
j_gene: TRBJ2-1
CDR3aa: SVEKLDVYNEQF

abundance: few
v_gene: TRBV25-1
d_gene: NA
j_gene: TRBJ2-2
CDR3aa: ASLGLNTGELF

abundance: NA
v_gene: TRBV6-5
d_gene: NA
j_gene: TRBJ2-7
CDR3aa: ASSYSFGSSYEQY

abundance: NA
v_gene: TRBV4-1
d_gene: NA
j_gene: TRBJ2-2
CDR3aa: ASSQVAGRNTGELF

abundance: NA
v_gene: TRBV4-1
d_gene: NA
j_gene: TRBJ1-1
CDR3aa: ASSRTQLNTEAF

abundance: once
v_gene: TRBV11-2
d_gene: NA
j_gene: TRBJ2-3
CDR3aa: ASSLDSSATDTQY

abundance: NA
v_gene: TRBV6-5
d_gene: TRBD2
j_gene: TRBJ2-7
CDR3aa: ASSYAGASGSNEQY

abundance: NA
v_gene: TRBV4-1
d_gene: NA
j_gene: TRBJ1-1
CDR3aa: ASSQFFQGLTEAF

abundance: NA
v_gene: TRBV7-3
d_gene: TRBD2
j_gene: TRBJ2-5
CDR3aa: ASSRHPSGSGETQY

abundance: NA
v_gene: TRBV7-2
d_gene: TRBD2
j_gene: TRBJ2-3
CDR3aa: ASRRLAGTDTQY

abundance: NA
v_gene: TRBV5-1
d_gene: NA
j_gene: TRBJ1-2
CDR3aa: ASSLVDDSYGYT

abundance: NA
v_gene: TRBV7-6
d_gene: NA
j_gene: TRBJ2-7
CDR3aa: ASSLVGGDTYEQY

abundance: once
v_gene: TRBV9
d_gene: NA
j_gene: TRBJ2-7
CDR3aa: ASSSGTAYEQY

abundance: NA
v_gene: TRBV15
d_gene: TRBD2
j_gene: TRBJ2-1
CDR3aa: ATSREEREDEQF

abundance: NA
v_gene: TRBV13
d_gene: TRBD1
j_gene: TRBJ1-1
CDR3aa: ASTSLRDRGAEAF

abundance: NA
v_gene: TRBV9
d_gene: TRBD1
j_gene: TRBJ1-2
CDR3aa: ASSILTGGDYGYT

abundance: NA
v_gene: TRBV29-1
d_gene: NA
j_gene: TRBJ1-3
CDR3aa: SVAFGSGNTIY

abundance: once
v_gene: TRBV5-6
d_gene: TRBD1
j_gene: TRBJ2-5
CDR3aa: ASSQDRGKETQY

abundance: NA
v_gene: TRBV29-1
d_gene: NA
j_gene: TRBJ2-4
CDR3aa: SVETAGGIQY

abundance: NA
v_gene: TRBV10-3
d_gene: TRBD1
j_gene: TRBJ1-1
CDR3aa: AISAQGARAEAF

abundance: NA
v_gene: TRBV10-3
d_gene: NA
j_gene: TRBJ1-4
CDR3aa: AISAGPGTLNEKLF

abundance: NA
v_gene: TRBV29-1
d_gene: NA
j_gene: TRBJ2-7
CDR3aa: SVVEQQRSEVELRLYEQY

abundance: NA
v_gene: TRBV18
d_gene: TRBD1
j_gene: TRBJ2-1
CDR3aa: ASSPPSRGSGEQF

abundance: NA
v_gene: TRBV4-1
d_gene: NA
j_gene: TRBJ2-2
CDR3aa: ASSLQGHITGELF

abundance: few
v_gene: TRBV10-3
d_gene: NA
j_gene: TRBJ2-6
CDR3aa: ATRGWGEAGANVLT

abundance: NA
v_gene: TRBV29-1
d_gene: NA
j_gene: TRBJ1-5
CDR3aa: SVVAGQWEPQH

abundance: NA
v_gene: TRBV4-2
d_gene: NA
j_gene: TRBJ1-4
CDR3aa: ARPRQNEKLF

abundance: NA
v_gene: TRBV7-8
d_gene: NA
j_gene: TRBJ1-5
CDR3aa: ASSFSPGHSNDQPQH

abundance: NA
v_gene: TRBV2
d_gene: TRBD2
j_gene: TRBJ2-1
CDR3aa: ASSEVGRENNEQF